The clone carrying this T cell receptor (beta chain) is deemed medium-sized by its frequency. What it binds is not known. The data originate from a study of CXCR3-negative and CXCR3-positive naive CD8 T cells. About the research overall: The libraries together contributed some 140 million TRB reads, each supplying about 1.5 +/- 0.3 million. Study results and limitations: Naive cells that were CXCR3-negative or CXCR3-positive used TRBV-TRBJ genes alike, while memory cells diverged.

UMI labels and 5' RACE were used to prepare the TRB cDNA libraries. TCRdb re-called the 5' RACE reads; one entry per CDR3 protein, DNA not given. Recorded for this sample: roughly 8,300 distinct CDR3 sequences. Germline V gene data show CDR1 as SQVTM and CDR2 as ANQGSEA. The CDR3 runs to 12 residues. The receptor was derived from a human donor in good health. Some clones in this sample may be carry-over from other donors' samples. The sequencing sample was made of naive CXCR3- CD8+ T cells from blood. As for subset: CD45RO-CCR7+CD27+CD95- naive CD8+ T cells lacking CXCR3 (TNR3-). The J gene is TRBJ1-1, the V gene TRBV29-1; without DNA, the TCRdb call of TRBD1 cannot be checked. Here the CDR3 reads CSAGTRSTEAFF.